This T cell receptor (beta chain) was found in a study of CD8 T cells in ankylosing spondylitis. CDR3 size: 15 residues. With 0 bases clipped from V and 7 bases from J, the junction kept 6 bases outside the gene matches. CDR1 is MGHRA and CDR2 is YSYEKL in the germline V gene. As the method for making TCR beta libraries, quantitative 5'-RACE with molecular barcodes was used. MiXCR was run by TCRdb on the 5' RACE reads, yielding one entry per CDR3 protein. The table includes 200,000 to 250,000 distinct CDR3 sequences, roughly 24% detected once. Study conclusions and caveats: Past research had described some motif variants in reactive arthritis synovial fluid and blood. Peripheral blood held disease-linked clones only at relatively low frequency, and these were CD8+.

This clonotype was observed at least ten times. Its antigen remains unknown. The chain joins TRBV4-1 to TRBJ1-2; 9 bases are shared with TRBD1. The clonotype was recovered from a male donor with ankylosing spondylitis or in good health (not recorded which). The material sequenced was blood, either unsorted or a sorted T cell fraction (not recorded which). The CDR3: CASSQDSQGARGYTF. The CDR3 DNA reads as TGCGCCAGCAGCCAAGATTCACAGGGGGCGCGTGGCTACACCTTC.